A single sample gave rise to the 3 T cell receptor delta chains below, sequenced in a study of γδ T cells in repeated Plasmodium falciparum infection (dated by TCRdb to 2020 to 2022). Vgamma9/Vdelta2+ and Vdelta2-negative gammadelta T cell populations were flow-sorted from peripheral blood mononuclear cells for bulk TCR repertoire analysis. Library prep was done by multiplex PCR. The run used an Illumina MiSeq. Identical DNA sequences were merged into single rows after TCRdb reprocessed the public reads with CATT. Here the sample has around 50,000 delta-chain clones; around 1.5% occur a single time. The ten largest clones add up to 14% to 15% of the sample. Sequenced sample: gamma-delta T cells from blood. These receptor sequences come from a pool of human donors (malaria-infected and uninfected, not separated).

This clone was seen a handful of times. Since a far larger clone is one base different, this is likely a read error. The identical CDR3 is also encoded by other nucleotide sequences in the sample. CDR3 sequence: CALGTWWLPNSWGRPLDPKLIF. The CDR3 DNA follows: TGTGCCTTGGGGACCTGGTGGCTTCCCAACTCTTGGGGACGTCCGCTCGACCCTAAACTCATCTTT. J is TRDJ1 and V is TRDV3; possibly TRDD2 or TRDD3 for D (5 bases each). Trimming took off 3 bases at V and 7 bases at J, with 45 bases between the two ends. From germline, CDR1 is TVYSNPD and CDR2 GDNSRS (reference sequence). The CDR3 covers 22 residues.

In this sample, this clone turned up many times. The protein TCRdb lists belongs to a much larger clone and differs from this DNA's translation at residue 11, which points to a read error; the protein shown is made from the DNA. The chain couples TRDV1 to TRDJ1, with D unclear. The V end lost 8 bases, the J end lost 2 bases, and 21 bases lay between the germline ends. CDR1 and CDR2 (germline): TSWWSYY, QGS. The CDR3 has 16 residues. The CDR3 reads CALLTATRSSTDKLIF. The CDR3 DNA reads TGTGCTCTTCTGACCGCAACAAGGAGTTCGACCGATAAACTCATCTTT.

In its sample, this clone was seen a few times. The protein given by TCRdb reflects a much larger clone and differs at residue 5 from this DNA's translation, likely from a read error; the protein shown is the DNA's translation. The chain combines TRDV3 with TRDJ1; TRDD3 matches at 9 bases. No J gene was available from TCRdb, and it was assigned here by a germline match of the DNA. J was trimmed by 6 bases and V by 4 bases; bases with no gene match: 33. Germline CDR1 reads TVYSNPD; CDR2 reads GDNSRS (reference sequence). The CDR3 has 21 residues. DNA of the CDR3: TGTGCCTCTTCTGAGGGTCCTAAAACCTACTGGGGGAGGATCCCGGAACATAAACTCATCTTT. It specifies CASSEGPKTYWGRIPEHKLIF.